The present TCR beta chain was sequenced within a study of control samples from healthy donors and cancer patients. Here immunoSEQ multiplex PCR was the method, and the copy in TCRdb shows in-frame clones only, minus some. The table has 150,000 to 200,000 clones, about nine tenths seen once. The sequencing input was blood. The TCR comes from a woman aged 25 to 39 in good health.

The CDR3 here is CASSGRLSSYNEQFF. CDR3 nucleotide sequence: TGTGCCAGCAGCGGACGGTTAAGCTCCTACAATGAGCAGTTCTTC. The chain is built from TRBV6-5 and TRBJ2-1, with D unclear. The CDR3 loop spans 15 amino acids. Trimming removed 6 bases at V and 0 bases at J, with 12 bases between. Germline CDR1 is MNHEY and CDR2 is SVGAGI.